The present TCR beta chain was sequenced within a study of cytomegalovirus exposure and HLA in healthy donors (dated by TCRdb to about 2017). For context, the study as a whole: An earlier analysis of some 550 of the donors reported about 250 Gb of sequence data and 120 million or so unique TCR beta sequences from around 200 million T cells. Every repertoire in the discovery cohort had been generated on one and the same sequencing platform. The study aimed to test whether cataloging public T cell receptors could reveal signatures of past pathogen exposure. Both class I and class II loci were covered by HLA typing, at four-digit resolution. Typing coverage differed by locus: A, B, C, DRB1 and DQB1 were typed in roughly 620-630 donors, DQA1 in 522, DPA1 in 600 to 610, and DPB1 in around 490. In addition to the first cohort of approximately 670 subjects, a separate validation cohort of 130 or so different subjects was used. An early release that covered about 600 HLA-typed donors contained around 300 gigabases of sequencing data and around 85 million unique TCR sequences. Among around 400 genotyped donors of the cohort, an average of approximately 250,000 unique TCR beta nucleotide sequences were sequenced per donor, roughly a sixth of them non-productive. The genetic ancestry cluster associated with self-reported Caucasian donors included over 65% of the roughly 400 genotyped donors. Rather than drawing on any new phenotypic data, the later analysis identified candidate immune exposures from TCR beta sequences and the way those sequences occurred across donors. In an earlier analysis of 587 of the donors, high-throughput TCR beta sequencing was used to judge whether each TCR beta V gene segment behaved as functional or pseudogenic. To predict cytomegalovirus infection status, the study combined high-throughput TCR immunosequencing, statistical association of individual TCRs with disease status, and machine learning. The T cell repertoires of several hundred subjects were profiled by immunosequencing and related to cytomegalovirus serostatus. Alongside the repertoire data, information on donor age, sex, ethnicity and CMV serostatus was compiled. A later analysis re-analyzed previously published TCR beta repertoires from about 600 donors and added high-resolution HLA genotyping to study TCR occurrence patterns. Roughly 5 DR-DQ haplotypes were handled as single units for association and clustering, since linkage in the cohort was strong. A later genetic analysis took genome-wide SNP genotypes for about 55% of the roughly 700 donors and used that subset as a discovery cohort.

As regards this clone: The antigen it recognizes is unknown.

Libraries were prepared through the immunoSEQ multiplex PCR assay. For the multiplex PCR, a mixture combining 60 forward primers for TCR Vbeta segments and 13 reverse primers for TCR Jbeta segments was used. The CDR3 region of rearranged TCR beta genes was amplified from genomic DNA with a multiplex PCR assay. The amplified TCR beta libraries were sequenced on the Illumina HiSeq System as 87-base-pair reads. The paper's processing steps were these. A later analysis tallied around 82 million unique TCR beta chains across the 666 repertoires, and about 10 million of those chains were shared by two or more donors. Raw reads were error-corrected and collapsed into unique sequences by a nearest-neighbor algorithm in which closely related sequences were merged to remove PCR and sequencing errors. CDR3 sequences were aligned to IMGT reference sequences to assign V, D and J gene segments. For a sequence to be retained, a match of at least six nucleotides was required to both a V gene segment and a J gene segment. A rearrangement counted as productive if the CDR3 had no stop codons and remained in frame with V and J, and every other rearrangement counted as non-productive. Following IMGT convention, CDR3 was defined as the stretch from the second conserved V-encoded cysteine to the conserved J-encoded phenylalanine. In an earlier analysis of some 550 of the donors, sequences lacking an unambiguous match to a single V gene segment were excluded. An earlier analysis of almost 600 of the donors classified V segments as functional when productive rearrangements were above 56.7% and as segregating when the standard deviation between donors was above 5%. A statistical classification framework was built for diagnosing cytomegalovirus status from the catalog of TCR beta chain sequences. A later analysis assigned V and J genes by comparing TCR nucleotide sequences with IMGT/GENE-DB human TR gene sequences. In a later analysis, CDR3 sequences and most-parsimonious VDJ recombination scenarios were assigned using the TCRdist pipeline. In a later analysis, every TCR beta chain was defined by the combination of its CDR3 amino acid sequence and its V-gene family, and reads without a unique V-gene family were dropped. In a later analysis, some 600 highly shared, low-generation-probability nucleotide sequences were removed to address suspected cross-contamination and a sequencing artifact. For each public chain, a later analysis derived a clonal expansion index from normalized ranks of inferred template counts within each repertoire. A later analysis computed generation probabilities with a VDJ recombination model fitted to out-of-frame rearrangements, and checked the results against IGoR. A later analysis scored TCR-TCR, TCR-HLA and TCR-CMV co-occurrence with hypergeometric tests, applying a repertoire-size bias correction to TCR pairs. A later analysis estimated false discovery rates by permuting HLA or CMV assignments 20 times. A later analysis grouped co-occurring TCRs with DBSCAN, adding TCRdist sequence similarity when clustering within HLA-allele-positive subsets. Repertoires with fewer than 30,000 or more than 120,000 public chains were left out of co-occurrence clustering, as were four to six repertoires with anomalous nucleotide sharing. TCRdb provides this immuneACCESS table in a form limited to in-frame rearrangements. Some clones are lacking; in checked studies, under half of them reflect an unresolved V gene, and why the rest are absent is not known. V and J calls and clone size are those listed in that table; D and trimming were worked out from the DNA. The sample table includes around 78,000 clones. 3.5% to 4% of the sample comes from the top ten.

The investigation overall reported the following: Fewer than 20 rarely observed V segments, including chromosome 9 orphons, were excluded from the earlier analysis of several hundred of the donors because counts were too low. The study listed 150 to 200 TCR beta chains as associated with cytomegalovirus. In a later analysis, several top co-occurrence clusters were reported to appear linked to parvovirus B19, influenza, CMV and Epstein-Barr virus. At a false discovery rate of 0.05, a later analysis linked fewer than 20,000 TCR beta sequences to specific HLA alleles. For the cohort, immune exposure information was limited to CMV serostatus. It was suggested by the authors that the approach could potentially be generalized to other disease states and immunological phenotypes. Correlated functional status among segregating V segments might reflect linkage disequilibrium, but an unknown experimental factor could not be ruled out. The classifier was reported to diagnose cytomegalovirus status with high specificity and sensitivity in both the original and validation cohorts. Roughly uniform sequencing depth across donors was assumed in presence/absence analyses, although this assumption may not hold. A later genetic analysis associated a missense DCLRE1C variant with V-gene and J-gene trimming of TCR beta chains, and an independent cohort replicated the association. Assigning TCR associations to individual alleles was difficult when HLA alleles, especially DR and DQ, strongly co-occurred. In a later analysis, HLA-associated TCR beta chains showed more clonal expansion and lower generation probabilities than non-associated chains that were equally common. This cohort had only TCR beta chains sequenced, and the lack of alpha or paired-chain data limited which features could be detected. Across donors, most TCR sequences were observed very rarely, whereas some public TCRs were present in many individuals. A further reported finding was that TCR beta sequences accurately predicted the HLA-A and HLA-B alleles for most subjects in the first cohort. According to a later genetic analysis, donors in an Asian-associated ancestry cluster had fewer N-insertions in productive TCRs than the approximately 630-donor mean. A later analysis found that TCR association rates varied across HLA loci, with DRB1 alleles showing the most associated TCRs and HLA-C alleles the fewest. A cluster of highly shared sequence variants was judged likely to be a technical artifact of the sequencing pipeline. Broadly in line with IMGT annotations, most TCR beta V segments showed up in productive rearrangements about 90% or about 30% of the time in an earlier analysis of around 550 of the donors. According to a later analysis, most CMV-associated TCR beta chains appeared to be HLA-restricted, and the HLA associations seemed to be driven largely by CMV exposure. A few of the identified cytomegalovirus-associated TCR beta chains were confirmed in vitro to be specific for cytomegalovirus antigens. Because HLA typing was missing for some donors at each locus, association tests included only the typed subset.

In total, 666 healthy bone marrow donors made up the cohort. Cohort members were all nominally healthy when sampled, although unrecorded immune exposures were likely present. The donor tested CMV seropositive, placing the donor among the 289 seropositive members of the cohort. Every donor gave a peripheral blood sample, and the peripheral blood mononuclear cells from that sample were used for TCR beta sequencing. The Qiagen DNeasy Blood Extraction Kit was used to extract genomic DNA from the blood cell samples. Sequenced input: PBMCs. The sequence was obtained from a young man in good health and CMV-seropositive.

Here the CDR3 is given as CASSLGGVGSPLHF. The DNA is TGTGCCAGCAGCTTAGGGGGAGTCGGTTCACCCCTCCACTTT. The chain is made from TRBV7-9 and TRBJ1-6; the D gene cannot be named for sure. Spanning cysteine to phenylalanine, the CDR3 consists of 14 amino acids. Only the CDR3 portion is preserved as DNA: 42 bases, with reading frame beginning at the first base. CDR1 and CDR2, per the germline V gene (reference sequence), are SEHNR and FQNEAQ. V is cut by 1 base and J by 9 bases, and the space between the germline ends is 10 bases.